The T cell receptor beta chain under discussion was sequenced for a study of CD8 T cells in ankylosing spondylitis (dated by TCRdb to about 2017). With respect to the entire study: The study profiled T cell receptor beta repertoires in healthy donors and ankylosing spondylitis patients to find disease-linked TCR variants. Peripheral blood was sampled, and synovial fluid was also collected from ankylosing spondylitis patients. In total, the full study cohort was made up of roughly 110 healthy donors and more than 20 ankylosing spondylitis patients. Overall study results and their limits: A CD8+ phenotype was shown by the disease-linked clones, which were found at relatively low frequencies in peripheral blood. Some TCR beta motif variants had previously been reported in synovial fluid and blood of reactive arthritis patients, which suggested common disease-initiation mechanisms. A TCR beta motif of several highly homologous amino acid variants appeared characteristic of blood from ankylosing spondylitis patients. The disease-linked clones were reported as significantly enriched in matched synovial fluid samples from ankylosing spondylitis patients.

This sample was sequenced with an Illumina HiSeq 2500. Quantitative 5'-RACE with molecular barcodes was the method used to prepare the TCR beta libraries. As for how the authors treated the data: Disease-linked TCR variants were identified with a new computational method built on a probabilistic model of VDJ rearrangement. The public reads were run again by TCRdb, first through fastp at Q25 and then through MiXCR, and only productive beta chains were kept. Each entry merges the rows of one CDR3 protein and shows their most common DNA and genes. For this entry, the V and J calls and clone size follow TCRdb and not the study's own pipeline. The sample has 200,000 to 250,000 distinct CDR3 sequences on record, approximately 8.4% of them singletons. The leading ten clones occupy around 5.1% of the sample. Measured from the cysteine to the phenylalanine, the CDR3 is 14 residues long. Only the CDR3 part of the read is kept: 42 bases, read in frame from the first base. The junction shows trimming of 0 bases on V and 9 bases on J, plus 15 bases between the germline ends. The germline V gene encodes CDR1 DFQATT and CDR2 SNEGSKA (reference sequence).

Many counts were recorded for this clonotype. The antigen this receptor binds is unknown. Nothing much larger sits one base from this clone, and base qualities are not available. Sequencing was done on a sample of blood, either unsorted or a sorted T cell fraction (not recorded which). The TCR originated in a female donor with ankylosing spondylitis or in good health (not recorded which). Here the chain combines TRBV20-1 and TRBJ2-1; the D region may be TRBD1 or TRBD2, each matching 5 bases equally. This receptor has the CDR3 CSARDPQKRGEQFF. The DNA reads TGCAGTGCTAGAGATCCACAGAAGAGGGGTGAGCAGTTCTTC.